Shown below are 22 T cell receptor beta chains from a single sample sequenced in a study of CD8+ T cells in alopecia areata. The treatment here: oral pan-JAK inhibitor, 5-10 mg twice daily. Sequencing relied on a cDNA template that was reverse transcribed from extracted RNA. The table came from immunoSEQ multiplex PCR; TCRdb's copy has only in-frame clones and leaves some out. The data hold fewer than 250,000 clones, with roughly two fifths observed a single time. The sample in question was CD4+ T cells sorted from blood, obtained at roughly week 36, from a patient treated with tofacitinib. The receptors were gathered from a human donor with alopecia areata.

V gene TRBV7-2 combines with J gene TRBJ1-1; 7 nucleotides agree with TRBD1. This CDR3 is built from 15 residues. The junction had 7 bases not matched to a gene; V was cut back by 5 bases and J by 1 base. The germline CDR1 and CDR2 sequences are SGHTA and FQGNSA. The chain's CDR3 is CASSLMGQQNTEAFF. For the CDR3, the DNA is TGTGCCAGCAGCCTTATGGGACAGCAGAACACTGAAGCTTTCTTT.

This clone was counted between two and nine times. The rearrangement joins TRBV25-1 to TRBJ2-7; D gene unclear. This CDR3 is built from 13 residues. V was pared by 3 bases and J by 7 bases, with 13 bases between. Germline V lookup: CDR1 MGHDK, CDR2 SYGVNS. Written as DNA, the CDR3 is TGTGCCAGCAGTGACCACTGGACGAGGGAGCAGTACTTC. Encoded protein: CASSDHWTREQYF.

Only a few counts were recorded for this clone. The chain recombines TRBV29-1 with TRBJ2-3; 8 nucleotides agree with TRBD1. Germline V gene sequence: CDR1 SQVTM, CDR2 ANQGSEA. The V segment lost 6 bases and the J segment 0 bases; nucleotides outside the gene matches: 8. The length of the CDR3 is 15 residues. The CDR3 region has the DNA TGCAGCGTGGCCGGACAGGGTGGAAGCACAGATACGCAGTATTTT. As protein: CSVAGQGGSTDTQYF.

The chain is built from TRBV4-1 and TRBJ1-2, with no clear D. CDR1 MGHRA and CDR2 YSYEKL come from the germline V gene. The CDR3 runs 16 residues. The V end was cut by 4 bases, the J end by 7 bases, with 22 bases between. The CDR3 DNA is TGCGCCAGCAGCCGAGACCATCGGGATATACCTCGTGGCTACACCTTC. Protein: CASSRDHRDIPRGYTF.

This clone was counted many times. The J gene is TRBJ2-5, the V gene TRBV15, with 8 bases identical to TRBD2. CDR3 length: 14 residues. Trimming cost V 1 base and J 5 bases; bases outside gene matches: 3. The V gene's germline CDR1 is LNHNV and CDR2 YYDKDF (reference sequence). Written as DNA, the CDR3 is TGTGCCACCAGCAGAGGGACTAGCTGGGAGACCCAGTACTTC. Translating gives CATSRGTSWETQYF.

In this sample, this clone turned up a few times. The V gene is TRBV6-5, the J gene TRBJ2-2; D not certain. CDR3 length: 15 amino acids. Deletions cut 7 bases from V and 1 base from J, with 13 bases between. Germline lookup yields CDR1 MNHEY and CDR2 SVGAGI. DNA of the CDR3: TGTGCCAGCACTCCCGCCGCAGGGAACACCGGGGAGCTGTTTTTT. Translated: CASTPAAGNTGELFF.

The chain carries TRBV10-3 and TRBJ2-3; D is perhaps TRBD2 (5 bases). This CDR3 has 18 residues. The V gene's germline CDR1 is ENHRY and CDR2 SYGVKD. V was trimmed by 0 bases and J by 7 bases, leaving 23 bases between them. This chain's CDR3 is CAISESISRLALDYTQYF. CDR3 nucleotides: TGTGCCATCAGTGAGTCGATTTCTCGGCTAGCCCTGGACTATACGCAGTATTTT.

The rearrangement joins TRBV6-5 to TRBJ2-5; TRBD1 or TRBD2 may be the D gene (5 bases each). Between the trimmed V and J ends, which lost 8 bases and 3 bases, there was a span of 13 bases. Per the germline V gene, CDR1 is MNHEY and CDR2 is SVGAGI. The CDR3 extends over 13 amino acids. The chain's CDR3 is CASARDGEETQYF. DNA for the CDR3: TGTGCCAGCGCCAGGGACGGGGAAGAGACCCAGTACTTC.

The chain's CDR3 is CASSSQTRDTQYF. CDR3 bases: TGTGCCAGCAGCTCCCAAACTAGAGATACGCAGTATTTT. The V call is TRBV7-3, the J call TRBJ2-3; D is perhaps TRBD2 (5 bases). V dropped 4 bases and J dropped 5 bases, with 10 bases sitting between them. The CDR3 runs to 13 residues. CDR1 is SGHTA, CDR2 FQGTGA, per germline.

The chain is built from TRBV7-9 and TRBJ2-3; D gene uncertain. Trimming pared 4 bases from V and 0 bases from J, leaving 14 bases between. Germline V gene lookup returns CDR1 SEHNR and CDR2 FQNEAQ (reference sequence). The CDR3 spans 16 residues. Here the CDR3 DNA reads TGTGCCAGCAGCTCCCCCCGCGGCGCTAGCACAGATACGCAGTATTTT. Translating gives CASSSPRGASTDTQYF.

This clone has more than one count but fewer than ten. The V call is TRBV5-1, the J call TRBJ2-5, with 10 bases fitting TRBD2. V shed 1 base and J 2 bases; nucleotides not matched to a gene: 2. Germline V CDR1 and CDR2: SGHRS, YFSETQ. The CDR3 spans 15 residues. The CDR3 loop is CASSLKLAGQETQYF. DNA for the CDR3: TGCGCCAGCAGCTTGAAACTAGCGGGACAAGAGACCCAGTACTTC.

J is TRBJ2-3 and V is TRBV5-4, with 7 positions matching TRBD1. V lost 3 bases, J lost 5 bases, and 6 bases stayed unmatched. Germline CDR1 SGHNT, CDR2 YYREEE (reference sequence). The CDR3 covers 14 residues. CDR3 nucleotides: TGTGCCAGCAGCTCCCCCCAGGGGGAAGATACGCAGTATTTT. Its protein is CASSSPQGEDTQYF.

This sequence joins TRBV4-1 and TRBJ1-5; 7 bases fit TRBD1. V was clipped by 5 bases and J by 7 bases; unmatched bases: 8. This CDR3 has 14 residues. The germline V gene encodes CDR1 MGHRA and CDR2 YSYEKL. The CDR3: CASSSPGQRQPQHF. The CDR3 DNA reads TGCGCCAGCAGCTCACCGGGACAGAGGCAGCCCCAGCATTTT.

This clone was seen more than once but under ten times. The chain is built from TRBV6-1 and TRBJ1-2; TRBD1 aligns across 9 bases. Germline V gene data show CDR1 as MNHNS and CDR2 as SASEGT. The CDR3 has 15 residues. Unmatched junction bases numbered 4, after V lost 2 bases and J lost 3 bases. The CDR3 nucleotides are TGTGCCAGCAGTGAAAGAACAGGGGGCCACTATGGCTACACCTTC. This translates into CASSERTGGHYGYTF.

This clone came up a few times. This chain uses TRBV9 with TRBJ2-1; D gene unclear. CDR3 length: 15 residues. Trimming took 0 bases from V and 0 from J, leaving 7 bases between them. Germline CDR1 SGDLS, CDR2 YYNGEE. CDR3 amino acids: CASSVAPSSYNEQFF. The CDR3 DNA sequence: TGTGCCAGCAGCGTAGCCCCGAGCTCCTACAATGAGCAGTTCTTC.

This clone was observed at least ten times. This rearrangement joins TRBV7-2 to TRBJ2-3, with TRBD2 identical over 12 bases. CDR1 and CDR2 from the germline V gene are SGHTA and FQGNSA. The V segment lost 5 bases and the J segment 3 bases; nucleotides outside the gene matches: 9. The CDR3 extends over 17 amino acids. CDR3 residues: CASSDGTSGRSTDTQYF. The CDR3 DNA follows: TGTGCCAGCAGCGACGGGACTAGCGGGCGAAGTACAGATACGCAGTATTTT.

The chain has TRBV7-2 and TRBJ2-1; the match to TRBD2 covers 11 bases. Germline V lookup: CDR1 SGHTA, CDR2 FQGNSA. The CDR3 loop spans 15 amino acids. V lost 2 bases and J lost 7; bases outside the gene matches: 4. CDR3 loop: CASSLTSGSWNEQFF. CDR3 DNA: TGTGCCAGCAGCTTAACTAGCGGGAGTTGGAATGAGCAGTTCTTC.

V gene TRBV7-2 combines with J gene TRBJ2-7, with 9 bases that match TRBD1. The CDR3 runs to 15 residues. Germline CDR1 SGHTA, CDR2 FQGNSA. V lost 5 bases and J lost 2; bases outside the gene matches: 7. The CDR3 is CASSLLGTGTYEQYF. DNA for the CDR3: TGTGCCAGCAGCCTACTCGGGACAGGGACCTACGAGCAGTACTTC.

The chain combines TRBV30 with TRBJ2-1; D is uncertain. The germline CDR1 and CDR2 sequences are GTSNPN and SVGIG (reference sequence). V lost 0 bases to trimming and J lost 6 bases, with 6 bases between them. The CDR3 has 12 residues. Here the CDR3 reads CAWSVRLNEQFF. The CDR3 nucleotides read TGTGCCTGGAGTGTACGACTCAATGAGCAGTTCTTC.

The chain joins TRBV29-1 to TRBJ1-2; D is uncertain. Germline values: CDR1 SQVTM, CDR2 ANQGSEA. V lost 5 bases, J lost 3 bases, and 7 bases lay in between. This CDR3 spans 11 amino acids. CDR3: CSVPGYYGYTF. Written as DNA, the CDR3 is TGCAGCGTTCCGGGTTACTATGGCTACACCTTC.

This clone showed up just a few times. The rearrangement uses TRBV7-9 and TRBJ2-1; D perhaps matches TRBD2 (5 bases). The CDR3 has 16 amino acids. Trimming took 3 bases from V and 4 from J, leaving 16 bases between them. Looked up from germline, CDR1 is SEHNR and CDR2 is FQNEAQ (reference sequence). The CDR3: CASSFSGRQLYNEQFF. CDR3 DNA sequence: TGTGCCAGCAGCTTCTCGGGGAGACAATTATACAATGAGCAGTTCTTC.

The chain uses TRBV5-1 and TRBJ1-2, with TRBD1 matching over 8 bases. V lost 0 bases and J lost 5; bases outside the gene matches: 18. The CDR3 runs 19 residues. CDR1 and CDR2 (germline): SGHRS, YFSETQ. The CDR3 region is CASSLGISGLQGAWYGYTF. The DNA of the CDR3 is TGCGCCAGCAGCTTGGGAATAAGCGGCTTGCAGGGGGCTTGGTATGGCTACACCTTC. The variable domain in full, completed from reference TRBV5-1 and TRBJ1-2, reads KAGVTQTPRYLIKTRGQQVTLSCSPISGHRSVSWYQQTPGQGLQFLFEYFSETQRNKGNFPGRFSGRQFSNSRSEMNVSTLELGDSALYLCASSLGISGLQGAWYGYTFGSGTRLTVV.